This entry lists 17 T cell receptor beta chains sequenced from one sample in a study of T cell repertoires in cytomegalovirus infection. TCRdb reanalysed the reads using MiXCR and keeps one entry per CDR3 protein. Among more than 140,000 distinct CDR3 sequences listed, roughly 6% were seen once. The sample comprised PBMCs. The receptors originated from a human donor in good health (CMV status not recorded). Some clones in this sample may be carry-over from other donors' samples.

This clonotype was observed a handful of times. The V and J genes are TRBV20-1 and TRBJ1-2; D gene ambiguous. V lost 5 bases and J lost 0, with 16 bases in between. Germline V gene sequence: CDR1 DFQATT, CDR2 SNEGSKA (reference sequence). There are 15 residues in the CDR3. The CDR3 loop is CSAGSSPLANYGYTF. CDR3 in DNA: TGCAGTGCTGGAAGCTCCCCGTTAGCTAACTATGGCTACACCTTC.

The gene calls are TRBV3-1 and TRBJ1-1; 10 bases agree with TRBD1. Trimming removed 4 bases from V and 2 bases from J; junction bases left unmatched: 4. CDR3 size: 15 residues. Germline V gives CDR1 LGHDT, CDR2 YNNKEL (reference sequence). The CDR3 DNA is TGTGCCAGCAGCCTAAGGACAGGGGGTAACACTGAAGCTTTCTTT. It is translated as CASSLRTGGNTEAFF.

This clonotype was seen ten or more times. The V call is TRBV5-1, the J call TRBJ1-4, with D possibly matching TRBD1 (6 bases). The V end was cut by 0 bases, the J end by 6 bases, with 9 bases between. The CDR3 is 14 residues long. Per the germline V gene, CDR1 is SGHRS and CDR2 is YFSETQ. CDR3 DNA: TGCGCCAGCAGCTTGGACAGGGTAGATGAAAAACTGTTTTTT. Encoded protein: CASSLDRVDEKLFF.

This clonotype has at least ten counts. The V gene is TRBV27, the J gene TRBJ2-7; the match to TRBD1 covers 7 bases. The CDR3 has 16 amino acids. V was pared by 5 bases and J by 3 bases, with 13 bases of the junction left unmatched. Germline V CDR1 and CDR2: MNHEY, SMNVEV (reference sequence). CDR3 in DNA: TGTGCCAGCAGTACTACCCAGGGACAGTTTAGCTACGAGCAGTACTTC. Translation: CASSTTQGQFSYEQYF.

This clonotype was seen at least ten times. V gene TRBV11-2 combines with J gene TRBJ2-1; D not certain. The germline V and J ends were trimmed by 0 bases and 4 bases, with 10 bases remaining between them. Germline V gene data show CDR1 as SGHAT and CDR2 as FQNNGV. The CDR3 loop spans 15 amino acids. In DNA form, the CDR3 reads TGTGCCAGCAGCTTAGATCCGCAGGCTTACAATGAGCAGTTCTTC. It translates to CASSLDPQAYNEQFF.

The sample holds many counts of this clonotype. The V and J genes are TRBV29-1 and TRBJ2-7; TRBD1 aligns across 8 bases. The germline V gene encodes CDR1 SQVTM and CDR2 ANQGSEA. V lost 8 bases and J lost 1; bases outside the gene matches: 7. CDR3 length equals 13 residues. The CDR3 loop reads CSYRTGRSYEQYF. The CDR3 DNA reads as TGCAGCTACCGGACAGGGAGGTCCTACGAGCAGTACTTC.

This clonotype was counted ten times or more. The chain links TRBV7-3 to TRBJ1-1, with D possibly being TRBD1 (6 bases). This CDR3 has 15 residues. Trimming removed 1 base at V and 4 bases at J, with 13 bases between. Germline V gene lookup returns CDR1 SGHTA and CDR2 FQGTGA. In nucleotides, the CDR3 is TGTGCCAGCAGCTTAAGGGCAGGGGCGGCCACTGAAGCTTTCTTT. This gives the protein CASSLRAGAATEAFF.

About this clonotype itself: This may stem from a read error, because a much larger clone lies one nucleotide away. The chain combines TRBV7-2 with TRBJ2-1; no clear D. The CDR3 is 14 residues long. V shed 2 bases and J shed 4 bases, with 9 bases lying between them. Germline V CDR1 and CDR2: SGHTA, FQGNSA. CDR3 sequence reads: CASSLPQTYNEQFF. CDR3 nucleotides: TGTGCCAGCAGCTTACCACAGACTTACAATGAGCAGTTCTTC.

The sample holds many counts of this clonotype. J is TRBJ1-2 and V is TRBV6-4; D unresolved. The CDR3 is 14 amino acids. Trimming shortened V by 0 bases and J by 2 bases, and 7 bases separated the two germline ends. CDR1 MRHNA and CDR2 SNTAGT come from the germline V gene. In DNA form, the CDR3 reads TGTGCCAGCAGTGACTCAGGGCGGAACTATGGCTACACCTTC. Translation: CASSDSGRNYGYTF.

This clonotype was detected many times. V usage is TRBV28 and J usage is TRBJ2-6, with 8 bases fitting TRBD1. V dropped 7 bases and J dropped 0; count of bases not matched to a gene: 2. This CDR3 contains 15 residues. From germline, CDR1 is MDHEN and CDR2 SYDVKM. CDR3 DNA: TGTGCCAGCACAGGGGGCGGCTCTGGGGCCAACGTCCTGACTTTC. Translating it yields CASTGGGSGANVLTF.

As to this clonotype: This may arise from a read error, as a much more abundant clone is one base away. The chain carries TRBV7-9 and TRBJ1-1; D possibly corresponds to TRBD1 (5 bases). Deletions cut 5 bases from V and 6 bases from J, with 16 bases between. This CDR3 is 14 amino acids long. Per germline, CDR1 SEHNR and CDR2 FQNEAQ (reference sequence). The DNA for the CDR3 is TGTGCCAGCAGCCCCTCGGGGAGGGACGCTGAAGCTTTCTTT. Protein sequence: CASSPSGRDAEAFF.

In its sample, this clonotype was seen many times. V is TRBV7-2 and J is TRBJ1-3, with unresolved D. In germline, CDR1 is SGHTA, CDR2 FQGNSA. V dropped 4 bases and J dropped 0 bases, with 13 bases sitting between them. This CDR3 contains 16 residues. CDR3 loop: CASSSPRASSGNTIYF. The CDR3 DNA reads TGTGCCAGCAGCTCCCCCCGCGCCAGCTCTGGAAACACCATATATTTT.

The CDR3 spells CSARDPRQRKGTQYF. The CDR3 DNA is TGCAGTGCTAGAGATCCTAGACAAAGGAAAGGGACCCAGTACTTC. The chain uses TRBV20-1 and TRBJ2-5; D is uncertain. The V and J ends lost 0 bases and 7 bases respectively, with 18 bases between them. Germline V gives CDR1 DFQATT, CDR2 SNEGSKA (reference sequence). This CDR3 contains 15 residues.

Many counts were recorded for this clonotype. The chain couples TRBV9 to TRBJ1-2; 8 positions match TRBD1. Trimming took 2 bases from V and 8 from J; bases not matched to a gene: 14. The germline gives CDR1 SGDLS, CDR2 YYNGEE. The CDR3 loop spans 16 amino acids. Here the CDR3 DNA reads TGTGCCAGCAGCGTTCTAACAGGGGGACAATCGGGAGGCTACACCTTC. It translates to CASSVLTGGQSGGYTF.

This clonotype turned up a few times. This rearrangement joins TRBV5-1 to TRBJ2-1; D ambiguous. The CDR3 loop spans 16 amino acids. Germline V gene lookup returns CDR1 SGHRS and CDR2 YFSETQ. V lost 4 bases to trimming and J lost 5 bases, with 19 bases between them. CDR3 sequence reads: CASSPWIPSRHNEQFF. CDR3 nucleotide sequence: TGCGCCAGCAGCCCCTGGATACCGTCTCGTCACAATGAGCAGTTCTTC.

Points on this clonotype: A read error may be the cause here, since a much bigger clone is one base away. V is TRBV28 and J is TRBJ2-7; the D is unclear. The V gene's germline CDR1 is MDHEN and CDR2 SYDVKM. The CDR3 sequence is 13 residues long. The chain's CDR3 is CACSTDRPPTRYF. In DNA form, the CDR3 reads TGTGCCTGCAGCACCGATAGGCCCCCGACACGGTACTTC.

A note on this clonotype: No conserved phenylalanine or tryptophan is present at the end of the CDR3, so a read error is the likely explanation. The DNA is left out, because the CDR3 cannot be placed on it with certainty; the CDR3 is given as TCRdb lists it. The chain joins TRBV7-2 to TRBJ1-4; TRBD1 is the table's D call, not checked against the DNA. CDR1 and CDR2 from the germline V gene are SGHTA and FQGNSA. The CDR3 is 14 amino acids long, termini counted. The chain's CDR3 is CASSISGAVEKLLL.